One and the same sample provided the 19 T cell receptor beta chains below, sequenced in a study of response to subunit inactivated influenza vaccine. MiXCR was run by TCRdb on the RT-PCR reads, yielding one entry per CDR3 protein. The table records 500,000 to 600,000 distinct CDR3 sequences, approximately 17% of them present only once. The starting material was CD4+ T cells sorted from PBMCs, obtained less than 30 months after vaccination. The source of these receptors is a man between 50 and 75 years old who received an inactivated influenza vaccine.

A few counts support this clonotype. CDR3 sequence reads: CSAYRDNEQFF. The CDR3 bases are TGCAGTGCTTACAGGGACAATGAGCAGTTCTTC. The chain joins TRBV20-1 to TRBJ2-1, with D maybe TRBD1 (6 bases). This CDR3 contains 11 residues. V dropped 5 bases and J dropped 5 bases, with 7 bases sitting between them. The germline V gene has CDR1 DFQATT and CDR2 SNEGSKA (reference sequence).

This clonotype was recorded many times. The V and J genes are TRBV12-3 or TRBV12-4 and TRBJ1-2; D gene ambiguous. Between the trimmed V and J ends, which lost 1 base and 2 bases, there was a span of 5 bases. This CDR3 region has 13 residues. The CDR3 bases are TGTGCCAGCAGTTTAGGAGGGAACTATGGCTACACCTTC. The encoded protein is CASSLGGNYGYTF.

This chain links TRBV10-3 with TRBJ1-6, with D maybe TRBD1 (6 bases). Germline CDR1 ENHRY, CDR2 SYGVKD. Trimming removed 4 bases at V and 9 bases at J, with 13 bases between. This CDR3 is 14 amino acids long. The CDR3 nucleotides read TGTGCCATCAGTGTCTCAGGGGTAGGTTCACCCCTCCACTTT. Its protein product is CAISVSGVGSPLHF.

There are a few counts of this clonotype. This chain links TRBV7-8 with TRBJ2-2; D is ambiguous. V was shortened by 6 bases and J by 6 bases, with 14 bases between the two germline ends. This CDR3 is built from 14 residues. Germline V gene lookup returns CDR1 SGHVS and CDR2 FQNEAQ. The CDR3, as DNA: TGTGCCAGCAGTCATCCACGGGTGCCCGGGGAGCTGTTTTTT. Its protein product is CASSHPRVPGELFF.

The V call is TRBV21-1, the J call TRBJ1-5; the D call TRBD1 from the table was never checked on the DNA. TRBV21-1 is noted as a pseudogene. CDR3 length equals 17 residues. CDR3 protein: CASREVRYRGSNQPQHF. The CDR3 DNA sequence: TGTGCCTCCCGGGAGGTCAGGTACCGGGGGAGCAATCAGCCCCAGCATTTT.

This clonotype appeared a few times. The chain is built from TRBV29-1 and TRBJ2-1, with 7 bases that match TRBD2. Unmatched junction bases numbered 7, after V lost 3 bases and J lost 5 bases. CDR3 length: 14 amino acids. Germline-derived CDR1 and CDR2 are SQVTM and ANQGSEA. For the CDR3, the DNA is TGCAGCGTTGACCGGCTGGGACTACACAATGAGCAGTTCTTC. Its translation is CSVDRLGLHNEQFF.

The chain couples TRBV5-6 to TRBJ2-1, with a weak D call TRBD1 (5 bases). Trimming removed 2 bases from V and 0 bases from J, with 9 bases in between. Germline CDR1 reads SGHDT; CDR2 reads YYEEEE. The CDR3 sequence is 15 residues long. This CDR3 is CASSFGASSYNEQFF. DNA of the CDR3: TGTGCCAGCAGCTTTGGGGCCAGCTCCTACAATGAGCAGTTCTTC.

The chain links TRBV2 to TRBJ2-5, with 7 bases aligning to TRBD1. From germline, CDR1 is SNHLY and CDR2 FYNNEI. The CDR3 extends over 14 amino acids. Unmatched junction bases numbered 0, after V lost 0 bases and J lost 2 bases. The CDR3 sequence is CASSEARGQETQYF. DNA for the CDR3: TGTGCCAGCAGTGAAGCCAGGGGGCAAGAGACCCAGTACTTC.

This clonotype was observed many times. The gene calls are TRBV12-3 or TRBV12-4 and TRBJ2-2; D call uncertain. The CDR3 has 15 residues. The V and J ends lost 2 bases and 6 bases respectively, with 13 bases between them. In DNA form, the CDR3 reads TGTGCCAGCAGTTTAATGTCCAGAGCTTCCGGGGAGCTGTTTTTT. Residues: CASSLMSRASGELFF.

This clonotype was seen more than once but under ten times. The chain has TRBV2 and TRBJ2-1; D might be TRBD2 (5 bases). The CDR3 has 16 residues. The ends were cut back, 3 bases at V and 1 base at J, with 13 bases in the middle. Germline CDR1 and CDR2: SNHLY and FYNNEI. CDR3 coding DNA: TGTGCCAGCAGTGATAGAGGGAGAAGGTCCTACAATGAGCAGTTCTTC. Protein sequence: CASSDRGRRSYNEQFF.

Many counts were recorded for this clonotype. The chain joins TRBV7-6 to TRBJ1-5; D is unclear. Trimming cost V 1 base and J 0 bases, with 7 bases left between them. From germline, CDR1 is SGHVS and CDR2 FNYEAQ. This CDR3 region has 15 residues. The CDR3 loop reads CASSLGSNSNQPQHF. The CDR3, as DNA: TGTGCCAGCAGCTTAGGGTCCAATAGCAATCAGCCCCAGCATTTT.

The rearrangement joins TRBV6-2 or TRBV6-3 to TRBJ2-1, with 9 positions matching TRBD2. The germline CDR1 and CDR2 sequences are MNHEY and SVGEGT. V trimming: 5 bases; J trimming: 5 bases; junction bases outside the gene matches: 7. The CDR3 spans 15 residues. This CDR3 is CASSPLAGANNEQFF. CDR3 sequence (DNA): TGTGCCAGCAGTCCCTTAGCGGGGGCCAACAATGAGCAGTTCTTC.

Only a few counts were recorded for this clonotype. This chain links TRBV20-1 with TRBJ2-2; either TRBD1 or TRBD2 may supply D (6 bases each). The CDR3 runs to 14 residues. Germline values: CDR1 DFQATT, CDR2 SNEGSKA (reference sequence). V dropped 2 bases and J dropped 5 bases, with 12 bases sitting between them. In nucleotides, the CDR3 is TGCAGTGCTAGAATAGGGGGAGGAACCGGGGAGCTGTTTTTT. Translation: CSARIGGGTGELFF.

This clonotype has just a few counts. The chain joins TRBV5-1 to TRBJ1-1; D gene ambiguous. Germline V lookup: CDR1 SGHRS, CDR2 YFSETQ. CDR3 size: 15 residues. V lost 7 bases and J lost 5, with 21 bases in between. DNA of the CDR3: TGCGCCAGCCGGACTGGCGCTAGGGTCAGAACTGAAGCTTTCTTT. Translated: CASRTGARVRTEAFF.

As to this clonotype: An end of the junction does not agree with germline; a read error may underlie this. The CDR3 coding sequence is TGTGCCAGAAGCCAAGGGACTAGCGGTGCATATGAGCAGTTCTTC. Translation gives CARSQGTSGAYEQFF. The chain has TRBV3-1 and TRBJ2-1, with 11 bases identical to TRBD2. The germline gives CDR1 LGHDT, CDR2 YNNKEL (reference sequence). This CDR3 contains 15 residues.

This clonotype was seen a few times. The chain has TRBV20-1 and TRBJ2-2, with 7 nucleotides matching TRBD2. Germline CDR1 reads DFQATT; CDR2 reads SNEGSKA (reference sequence). The trim removed 1 base at V and 1 base at J, leaving 9 bases unmatched. The CDR3 loop spans 17 amino acids. CDR3 in amino acids: CSARGSLADLNTGELFF. Written as DNA, the CDR3 is TGCAGTGCTAGAGGAAGCCTAGCGGACCTGAACACCGGGGAGCTGTTTTTT.

As to this clonotype: Since no conserved phenylalanine or tryptophan closes the CDR3, a read error is the likely cause. V and J are TRBV20-1 and TRBJ2-7, with D unresolved. The V gene lost 6 bases and the J gene lost 3 bases, with 15 bases spanning the gap. This CDR3 has 13 residues. The V gene's germline CDR1 is DFQATT and CDR2 SNEGSKA (reference sequence). The CDR3 loop reads CSAPKSPVYEQYY. The CDR3, as DNA: TGCAGTGCACCCAAGTCGCCCGTCTACGAGCAGTACTAC.

The V call is TRBV10-3, the J call TRBJ2-7, with TRBD1 identical over 8 bases. The V and J ends lost 3 bases and 4 bases, in that order; junction bases with no gene match: 14. CDR1 is ENHRY and CDR2 is SYGVKD in the germline V gene. The CDR3 covers 17 residues. The CDR3 sequence: CAISDFKLPGGFYEQYF. CDR3 in DNA: TGTGCCATCAGTGATTTTAAACTCCCAGGGGGCTTTTACGAGCAGTACTTC.

The DNA of the CDR3 is TGCGCCAGCAGCACAGGGGTTGACACCGGGGAGCTGTTTTTT. Amino acids: CASSTGVDTGELFF. V usage is TRBV10-2 and J usage is TRBJ2-2; 7 nucleotides match TRBD1. The CDR3 has 14 residues. V gave up 6 bases and J gave up 3 bases; unmatched junction bases: 4. CDR1 WSHSY and CDR2 SAAADI come from the germline V gene.